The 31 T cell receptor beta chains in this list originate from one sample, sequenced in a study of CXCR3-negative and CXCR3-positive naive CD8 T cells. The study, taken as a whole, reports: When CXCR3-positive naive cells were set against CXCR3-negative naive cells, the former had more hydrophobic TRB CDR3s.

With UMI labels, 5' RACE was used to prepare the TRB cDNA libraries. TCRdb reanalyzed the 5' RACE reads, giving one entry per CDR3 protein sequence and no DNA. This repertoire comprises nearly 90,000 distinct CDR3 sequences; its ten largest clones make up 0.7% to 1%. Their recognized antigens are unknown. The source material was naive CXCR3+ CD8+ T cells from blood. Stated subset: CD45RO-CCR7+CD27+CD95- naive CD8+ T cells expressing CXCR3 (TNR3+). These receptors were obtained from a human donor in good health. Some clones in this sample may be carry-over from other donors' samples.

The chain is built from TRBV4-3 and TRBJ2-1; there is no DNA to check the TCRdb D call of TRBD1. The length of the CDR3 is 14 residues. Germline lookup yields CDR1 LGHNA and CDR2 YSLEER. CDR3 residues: CASSPTTGYNEQFF.

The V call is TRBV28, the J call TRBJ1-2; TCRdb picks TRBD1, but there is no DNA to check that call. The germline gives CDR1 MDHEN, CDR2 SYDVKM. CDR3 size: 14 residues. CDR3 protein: CASSSGIRNYGYTF.

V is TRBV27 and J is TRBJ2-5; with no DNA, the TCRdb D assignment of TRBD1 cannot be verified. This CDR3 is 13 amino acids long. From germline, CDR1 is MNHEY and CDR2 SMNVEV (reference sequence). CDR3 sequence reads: CASSSPQQETQYF.

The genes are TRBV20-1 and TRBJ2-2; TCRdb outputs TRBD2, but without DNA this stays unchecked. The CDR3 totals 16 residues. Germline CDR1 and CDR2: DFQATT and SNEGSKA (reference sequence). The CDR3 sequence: CSARADQRENTGELFF.

CDR3 in amino acids: CASSPRPGQGGEQYF. This sequence joins TRBV4-1 and TRBJ2-7; TCRdb designates TRBD1, a call that cannot be tested without DNA. Germline V lookup: CDR1 MGHRA, CDR2 YSYEKL. The CDR3 loop spans 15 amino acids.

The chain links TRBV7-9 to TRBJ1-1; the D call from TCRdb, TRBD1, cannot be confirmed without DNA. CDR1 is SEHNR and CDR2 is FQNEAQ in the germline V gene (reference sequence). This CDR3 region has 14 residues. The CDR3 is CASSLKGGYTEAFF.

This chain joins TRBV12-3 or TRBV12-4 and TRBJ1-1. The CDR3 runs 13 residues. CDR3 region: CASSFGSATEAFF.

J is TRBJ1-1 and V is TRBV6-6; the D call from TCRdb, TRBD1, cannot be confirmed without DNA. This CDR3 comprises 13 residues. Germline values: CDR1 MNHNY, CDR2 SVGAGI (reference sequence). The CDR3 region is CASSQGVTTEAFF.

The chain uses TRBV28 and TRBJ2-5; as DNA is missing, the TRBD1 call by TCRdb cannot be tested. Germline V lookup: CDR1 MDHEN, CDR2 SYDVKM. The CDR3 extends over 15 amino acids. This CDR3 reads CASSGPLTGLETQYF.

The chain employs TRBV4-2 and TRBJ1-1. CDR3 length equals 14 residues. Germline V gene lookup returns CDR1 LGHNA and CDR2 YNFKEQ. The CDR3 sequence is CASSQDVRNTEAFF.

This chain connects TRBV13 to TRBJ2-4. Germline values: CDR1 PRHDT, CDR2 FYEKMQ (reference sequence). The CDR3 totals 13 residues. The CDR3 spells CASSSQEENIQYF.

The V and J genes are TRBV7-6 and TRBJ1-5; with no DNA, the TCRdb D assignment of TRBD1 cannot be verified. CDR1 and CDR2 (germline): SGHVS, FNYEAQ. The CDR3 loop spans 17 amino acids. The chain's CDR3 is CASSPSTGPYSNQPQHF.

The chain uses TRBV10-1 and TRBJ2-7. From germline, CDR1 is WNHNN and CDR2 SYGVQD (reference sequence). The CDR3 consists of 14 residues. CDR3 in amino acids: CASLVLATSYEQYF.

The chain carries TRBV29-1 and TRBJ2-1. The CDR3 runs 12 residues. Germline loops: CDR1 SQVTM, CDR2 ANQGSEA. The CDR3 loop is CSVEDLAAEQFF.

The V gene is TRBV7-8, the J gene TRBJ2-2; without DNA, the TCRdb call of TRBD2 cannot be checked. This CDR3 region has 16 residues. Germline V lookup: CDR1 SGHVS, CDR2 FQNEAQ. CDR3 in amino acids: CASSLYNREGTGELFF.

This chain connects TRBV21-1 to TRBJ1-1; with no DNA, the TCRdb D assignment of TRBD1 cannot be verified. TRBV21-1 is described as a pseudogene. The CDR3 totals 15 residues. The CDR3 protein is CASRWGRTLNTEAFF.

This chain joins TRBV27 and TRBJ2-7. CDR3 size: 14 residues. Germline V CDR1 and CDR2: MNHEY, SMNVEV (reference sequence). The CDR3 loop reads CASSLSTDTYEQYF.

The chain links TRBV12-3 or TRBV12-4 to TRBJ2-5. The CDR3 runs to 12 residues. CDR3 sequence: CASSGPTETQYF.

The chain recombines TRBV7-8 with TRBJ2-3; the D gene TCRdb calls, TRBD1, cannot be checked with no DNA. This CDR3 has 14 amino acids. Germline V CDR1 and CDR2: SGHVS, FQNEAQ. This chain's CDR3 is CASSAGQGADTQYF.

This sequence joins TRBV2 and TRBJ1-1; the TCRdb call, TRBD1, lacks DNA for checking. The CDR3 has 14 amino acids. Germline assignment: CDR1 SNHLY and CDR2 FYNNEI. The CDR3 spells CASKDRAPNTEAFF.

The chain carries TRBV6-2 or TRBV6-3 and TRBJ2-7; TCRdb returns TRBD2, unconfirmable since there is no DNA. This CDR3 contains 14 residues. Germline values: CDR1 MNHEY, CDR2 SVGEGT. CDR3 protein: CASNLAGPYYEQYF.

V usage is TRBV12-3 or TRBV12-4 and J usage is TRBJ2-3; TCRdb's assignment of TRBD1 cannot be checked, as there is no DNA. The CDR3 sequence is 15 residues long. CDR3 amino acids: CASNNPDRGGDTQYF.

CDR3 protein: CARPLTLSAPYEQYF. The rearrangement links TRBV10-1 to TRBJ2-7; TCRdb designates TRBD2, a call that cannot be tested without DNA. Germline CDR1 is WNHNN and CDR2 is SYGVQD (reference sequence). This CDR3 comprises 15 residues.

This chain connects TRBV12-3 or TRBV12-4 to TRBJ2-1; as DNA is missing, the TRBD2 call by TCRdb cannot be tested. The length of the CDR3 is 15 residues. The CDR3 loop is CASSLPGLAGDEQFF.

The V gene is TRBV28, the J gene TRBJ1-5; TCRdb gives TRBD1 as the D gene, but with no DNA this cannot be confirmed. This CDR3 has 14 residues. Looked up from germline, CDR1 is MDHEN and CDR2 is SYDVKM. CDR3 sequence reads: CASSYTGGNQPQHF.

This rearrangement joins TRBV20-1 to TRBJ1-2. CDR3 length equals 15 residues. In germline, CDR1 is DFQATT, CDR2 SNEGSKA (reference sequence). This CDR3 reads CSARDPQSLSGGYTF.

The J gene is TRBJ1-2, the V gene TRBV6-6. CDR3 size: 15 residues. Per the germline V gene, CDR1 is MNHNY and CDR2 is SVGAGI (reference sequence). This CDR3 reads CASSPDSITSYGYTF.

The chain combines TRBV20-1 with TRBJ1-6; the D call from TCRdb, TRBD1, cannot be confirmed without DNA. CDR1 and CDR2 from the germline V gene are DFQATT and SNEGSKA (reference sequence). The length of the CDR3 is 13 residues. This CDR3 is CSAAGTGDSPLHF.

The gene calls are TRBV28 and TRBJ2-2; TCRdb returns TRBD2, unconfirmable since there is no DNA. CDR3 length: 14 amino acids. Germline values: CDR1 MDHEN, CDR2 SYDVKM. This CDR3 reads CASFLGRGTGELFF.

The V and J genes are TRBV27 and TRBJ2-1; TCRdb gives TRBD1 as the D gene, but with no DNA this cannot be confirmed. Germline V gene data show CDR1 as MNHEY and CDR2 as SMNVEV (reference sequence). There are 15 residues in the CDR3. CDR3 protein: CASRSLQGWYNEQFF.

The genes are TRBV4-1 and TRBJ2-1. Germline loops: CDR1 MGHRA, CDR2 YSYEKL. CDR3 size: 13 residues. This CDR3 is CASSPLSYNEQFF.